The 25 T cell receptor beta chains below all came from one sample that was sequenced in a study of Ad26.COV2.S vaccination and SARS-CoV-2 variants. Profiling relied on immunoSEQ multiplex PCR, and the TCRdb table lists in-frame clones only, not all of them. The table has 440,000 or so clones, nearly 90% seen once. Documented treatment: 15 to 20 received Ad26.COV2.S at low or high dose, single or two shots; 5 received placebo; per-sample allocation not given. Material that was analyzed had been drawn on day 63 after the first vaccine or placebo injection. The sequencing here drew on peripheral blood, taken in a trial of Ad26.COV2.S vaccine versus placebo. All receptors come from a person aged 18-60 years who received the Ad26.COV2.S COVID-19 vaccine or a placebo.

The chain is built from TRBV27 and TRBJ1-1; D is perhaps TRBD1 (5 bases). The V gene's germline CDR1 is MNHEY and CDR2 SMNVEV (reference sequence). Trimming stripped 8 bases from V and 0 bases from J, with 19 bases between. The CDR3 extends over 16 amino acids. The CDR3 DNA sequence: TGTGCCAGCGGGAGGACACCCGAGGGTATGAACACTGAAGCTTTCTTT. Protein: CASGRTPEGMNTEAFF.

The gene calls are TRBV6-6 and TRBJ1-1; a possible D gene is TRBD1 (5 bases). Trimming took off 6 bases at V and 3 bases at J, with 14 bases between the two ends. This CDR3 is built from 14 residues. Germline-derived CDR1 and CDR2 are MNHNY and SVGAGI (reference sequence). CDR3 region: CASRNLPGYTEAFF. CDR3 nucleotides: TGTGCCAGCAGGAATCTCCCAGGGTACACTGAAGCTTTCTTT.

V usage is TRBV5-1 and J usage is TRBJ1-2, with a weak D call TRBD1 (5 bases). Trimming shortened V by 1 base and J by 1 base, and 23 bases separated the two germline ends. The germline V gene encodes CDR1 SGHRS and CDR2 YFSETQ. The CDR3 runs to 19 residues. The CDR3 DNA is TGCGCCAGCAGCTTGTCTTCCATACCGGACAAACCGATTAACTATGGCTACACCTTC. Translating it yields CASSLSSIPDKPINYGYTF.

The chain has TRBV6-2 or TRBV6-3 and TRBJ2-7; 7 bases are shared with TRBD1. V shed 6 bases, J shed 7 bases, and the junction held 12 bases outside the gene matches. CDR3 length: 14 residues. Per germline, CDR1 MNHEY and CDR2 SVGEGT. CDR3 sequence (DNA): TGTGCCAGCAGCCGTCCGACAGGGTTGACTGAGCAGTACTTC. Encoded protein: CASSRPTGLTEQYF.

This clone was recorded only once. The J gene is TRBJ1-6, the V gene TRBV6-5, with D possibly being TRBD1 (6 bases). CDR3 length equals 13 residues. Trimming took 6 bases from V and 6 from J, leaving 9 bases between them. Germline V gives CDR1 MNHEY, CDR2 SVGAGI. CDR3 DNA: TGTGCCAGCAGAACAGGGCCTAATTCACCCCTCCACTTT. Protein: CASRTGPNSPLHF.

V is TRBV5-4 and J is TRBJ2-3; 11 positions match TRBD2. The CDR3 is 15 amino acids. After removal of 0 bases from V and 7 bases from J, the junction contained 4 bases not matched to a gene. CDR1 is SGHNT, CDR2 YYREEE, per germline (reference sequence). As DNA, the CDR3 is TGTGCCAGCAGCTTGGGTCTAGCGGGAGGAAATACGCAGTATTTT. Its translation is CASSLGLAGGNTQYF.

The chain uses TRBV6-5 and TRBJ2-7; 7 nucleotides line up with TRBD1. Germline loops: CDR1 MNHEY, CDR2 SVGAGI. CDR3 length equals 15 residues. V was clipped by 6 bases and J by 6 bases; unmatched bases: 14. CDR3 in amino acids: CASSRRGRQIGEQYF. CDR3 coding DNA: TGTGCCAGCAGCAGAAGGGGGCGGCAGATTGGCGAGCAGTACTTC.

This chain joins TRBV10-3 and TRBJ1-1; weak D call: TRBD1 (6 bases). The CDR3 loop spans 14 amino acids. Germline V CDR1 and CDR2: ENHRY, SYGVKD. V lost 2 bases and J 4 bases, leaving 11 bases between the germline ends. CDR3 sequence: CAISERDISTEAFF. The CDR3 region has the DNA TGTGCCATCAGTGAGCGGGACATATCCACTGAAGCTTTCTTT.

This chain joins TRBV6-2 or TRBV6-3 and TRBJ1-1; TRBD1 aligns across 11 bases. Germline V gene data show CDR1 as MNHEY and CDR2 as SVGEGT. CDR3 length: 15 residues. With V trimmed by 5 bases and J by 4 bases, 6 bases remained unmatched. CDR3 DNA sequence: TGTGCCAGCAGTGAGGCCGGGACAGGGGGCACTGAAGCTTTCTTT. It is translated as CASSEAGTGGTEAFF.

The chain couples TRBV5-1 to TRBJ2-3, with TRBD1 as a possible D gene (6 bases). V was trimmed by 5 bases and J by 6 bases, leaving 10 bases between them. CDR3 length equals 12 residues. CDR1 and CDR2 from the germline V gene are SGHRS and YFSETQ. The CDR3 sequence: CASSAGVDTQYF. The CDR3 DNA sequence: TGCGCCAGCAGTGCAGGGGTCGATACGCAGTATTTT.

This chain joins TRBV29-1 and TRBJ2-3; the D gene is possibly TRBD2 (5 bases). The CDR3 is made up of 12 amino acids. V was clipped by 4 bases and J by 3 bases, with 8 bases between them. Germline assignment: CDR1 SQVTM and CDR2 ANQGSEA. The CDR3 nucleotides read TGCAGCGTTGTCGAGGGAACAGATACGCAGTATTTT. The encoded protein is CSVVEGTDTQYF.

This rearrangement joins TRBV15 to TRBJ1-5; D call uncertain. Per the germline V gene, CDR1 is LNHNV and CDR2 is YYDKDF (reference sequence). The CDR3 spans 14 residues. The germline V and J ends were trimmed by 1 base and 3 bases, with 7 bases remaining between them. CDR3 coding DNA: TGTGCCACCAGCAGAGGCATTAACAATCAGCCCCAGCATTTT. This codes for CATSRGINNQPQHF.

The CDR3 region has the DNA TGTGCCAGCAGCTCCCGGGACCCAATGAACACTGAAGCTTTCTTT. Translating gives CASSSRDPMNTEAFF. V and J are TRBV7-6 and TRBJ1-1; a weak D match, TRBD1 (5 bases). Between the trimmed V and J ends, which lost 4 bases and 0 bases, there was a span of 12 bases. CDR1 SGHVS and CDR2 FNYEAQ come from the germline V gene. The CDR3 spans 15 residues.

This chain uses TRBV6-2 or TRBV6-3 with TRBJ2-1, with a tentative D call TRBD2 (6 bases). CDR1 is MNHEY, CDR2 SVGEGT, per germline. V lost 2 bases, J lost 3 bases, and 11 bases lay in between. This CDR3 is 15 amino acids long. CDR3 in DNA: TGTGCCAGCAGTTACAGGGTCGGGGGCTACAATGAGCAGTTCTTC. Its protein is CASSYRVGGYNEQFF.

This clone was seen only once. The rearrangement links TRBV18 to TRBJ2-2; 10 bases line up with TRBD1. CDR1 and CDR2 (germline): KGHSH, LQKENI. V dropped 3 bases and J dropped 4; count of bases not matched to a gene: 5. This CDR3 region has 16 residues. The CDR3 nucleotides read TGTGCCAGCTCACCCAGGACAGGGGGAGTCACCGGGGAGCTGTTTTTT. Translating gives CASSPRTGGVTGELFF.

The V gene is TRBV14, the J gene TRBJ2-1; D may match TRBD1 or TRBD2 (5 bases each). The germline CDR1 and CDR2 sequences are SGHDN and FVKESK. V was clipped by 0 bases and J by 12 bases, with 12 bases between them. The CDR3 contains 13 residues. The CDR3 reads CASSQEVWGRQFF. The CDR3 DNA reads TGTGCCAGCAGCCAAGAAGTGTGGGGGAGGCAGTTCTTC. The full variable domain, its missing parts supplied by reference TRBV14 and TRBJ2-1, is EAGVTQFPSHSVIEKGQTVTLRCDPISGHDNLYWYRRVMGKEIKFLLHFVKESKQDESGMPNNRFLAERTGGTYSTLKVQPAELEDSGVYFCASSQEVWGRQFFGPGTRLTVL.

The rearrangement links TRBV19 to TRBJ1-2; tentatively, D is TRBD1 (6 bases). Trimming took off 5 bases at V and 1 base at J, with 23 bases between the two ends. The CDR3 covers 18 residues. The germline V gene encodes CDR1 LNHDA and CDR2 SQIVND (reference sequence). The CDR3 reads CASSPTEFTGRVNYGYTF. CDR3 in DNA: TGTGCCAGTAGTCCCACGGAGTTCACAGGGAGGGTTAACTATGGCTACACCTTC.

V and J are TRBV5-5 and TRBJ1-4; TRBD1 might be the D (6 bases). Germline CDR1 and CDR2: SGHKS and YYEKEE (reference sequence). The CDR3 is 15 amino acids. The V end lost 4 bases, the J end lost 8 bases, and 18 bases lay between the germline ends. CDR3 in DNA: TGTGCCAGCAGCCTCAAGGGGCCAGGGGAGGAAAAACTGTTTTTT. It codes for CASSLKGPGEEKLFF. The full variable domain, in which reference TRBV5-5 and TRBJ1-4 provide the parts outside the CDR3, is DAGVTQSPTHLIKTRGQQVTLRCSPISGHKSVSWYQQVLGQGPQFIFQYYEKEERGRGNFPDRFSARQFPNYSSELNVNALLLGDSALYLCASSLKGPGEEKLFFGSGTQLSVL.

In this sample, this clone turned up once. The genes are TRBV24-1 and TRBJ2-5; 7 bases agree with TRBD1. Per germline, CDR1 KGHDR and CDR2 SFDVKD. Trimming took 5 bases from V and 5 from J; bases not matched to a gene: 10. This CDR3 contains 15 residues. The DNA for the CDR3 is TGTGCCACCAGTGGAGGGTACAGGGGCTTGGAGACCCAGTACTTC. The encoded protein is CATSGGYRGLETQYF.

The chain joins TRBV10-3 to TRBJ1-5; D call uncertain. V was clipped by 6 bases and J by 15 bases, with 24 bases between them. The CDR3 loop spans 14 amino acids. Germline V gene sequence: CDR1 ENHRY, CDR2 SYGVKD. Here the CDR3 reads CAISILDLVGFPHF. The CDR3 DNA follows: TGTGCCATCAGCATTTTAGACCTAGTGGGTTTCCCGCATTTT.

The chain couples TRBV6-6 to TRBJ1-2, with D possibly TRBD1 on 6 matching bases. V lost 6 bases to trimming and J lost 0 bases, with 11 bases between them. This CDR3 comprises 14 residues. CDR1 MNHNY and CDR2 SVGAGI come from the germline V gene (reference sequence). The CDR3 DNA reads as TGTGCCAGCAGGGAGGGGGAAGCTAACTATGGCTACACCTTC. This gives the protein CASREGEANYGYTF.

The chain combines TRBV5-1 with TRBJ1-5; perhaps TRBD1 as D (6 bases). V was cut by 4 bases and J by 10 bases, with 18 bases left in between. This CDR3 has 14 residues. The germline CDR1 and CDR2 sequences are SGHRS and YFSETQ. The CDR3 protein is CASSLYVGQTPQHF. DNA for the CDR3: TGCGCCAGCAGCCTATACGTAGGACAGACACCCCAGCATTTT.

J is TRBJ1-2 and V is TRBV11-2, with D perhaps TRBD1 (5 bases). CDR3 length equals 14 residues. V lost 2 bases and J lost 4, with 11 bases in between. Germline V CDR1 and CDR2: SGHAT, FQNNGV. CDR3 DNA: TGTGCCAGCAGCTTAAGTTCAGGGTCCTATGGCTACACCTTC. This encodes CASSLSSGSYGYTF.

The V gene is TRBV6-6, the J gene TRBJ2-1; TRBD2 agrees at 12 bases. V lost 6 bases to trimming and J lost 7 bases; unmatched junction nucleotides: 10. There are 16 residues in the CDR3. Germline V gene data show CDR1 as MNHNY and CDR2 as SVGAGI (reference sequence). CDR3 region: CASSTRLAGVWNEQFF. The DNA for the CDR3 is TGTGCCAGCAGCACCAGACTAGCGGGAGTTTGGAATGAGCAGTTCTTC.

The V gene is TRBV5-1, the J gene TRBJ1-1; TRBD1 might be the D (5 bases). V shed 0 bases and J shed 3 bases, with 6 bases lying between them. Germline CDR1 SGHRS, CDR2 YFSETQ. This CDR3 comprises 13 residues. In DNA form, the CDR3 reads TGCGCCAGCAGCTTGGTGGGGGACACTGAAGCTTTCTTT. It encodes CASSLVGDTEAFF. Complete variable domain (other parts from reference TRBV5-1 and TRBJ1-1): KAGVTQTPRYLIKTRGQQVTLSCSPISGHRSVSWYQQTPGQGLQFLFEYFSETQRNKGNFPGRFSGRQFSNSRSEMNVSTLELGDSALYLCASSLVGDTEAFFGQGTRLTVV.